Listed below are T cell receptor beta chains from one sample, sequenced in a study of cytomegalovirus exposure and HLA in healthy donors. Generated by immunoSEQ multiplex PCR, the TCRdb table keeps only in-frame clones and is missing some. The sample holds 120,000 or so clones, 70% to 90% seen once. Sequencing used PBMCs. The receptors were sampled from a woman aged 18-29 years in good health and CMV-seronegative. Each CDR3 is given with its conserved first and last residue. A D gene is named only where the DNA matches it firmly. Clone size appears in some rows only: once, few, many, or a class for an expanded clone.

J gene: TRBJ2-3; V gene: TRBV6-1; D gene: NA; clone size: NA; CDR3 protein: CASSDRNPTDTQYF; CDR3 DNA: TGTGCCAGCAGTGATAGAAATCCCACAGATACGCAGTATTTT
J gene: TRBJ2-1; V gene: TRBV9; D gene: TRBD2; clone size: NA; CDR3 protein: CASSPGGSGNLNEQFF; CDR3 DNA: TGTGCCAGCAGCCCCGGCGGTAGCGGGAACTTAAATGAGCAGTTCTTC
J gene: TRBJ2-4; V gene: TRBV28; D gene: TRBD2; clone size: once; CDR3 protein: CASRPSGSWNIQYF; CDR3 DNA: TGTGCCAGCAGACCTAGCGGGAGCTGGAACATTCAGTACTTC
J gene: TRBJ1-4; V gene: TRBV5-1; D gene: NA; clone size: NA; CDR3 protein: CASSLGPGINEKLFF; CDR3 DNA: TGCGCCAGCAGCTTGGGGCCAGGGATAAATGAAAAACTGTTTTTT
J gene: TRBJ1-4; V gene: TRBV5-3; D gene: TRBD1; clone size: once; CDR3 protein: CARSQQGPEKLFF; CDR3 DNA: TGTGCCAGAAGTCAACAGGGGCCCGAAAAACTGTTTTTT
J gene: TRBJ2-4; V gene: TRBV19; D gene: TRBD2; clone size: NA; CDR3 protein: CASSNIAGADIQYF; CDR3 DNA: TGTGCCAGTAGTAATATAGCGGGAGCAGACATTCAGTACTTC
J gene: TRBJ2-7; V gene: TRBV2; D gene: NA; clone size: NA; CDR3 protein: CASSITGYEQYF; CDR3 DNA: TGTGCCAGCAGCATAACAGGGTACGAGCAGTACTTC
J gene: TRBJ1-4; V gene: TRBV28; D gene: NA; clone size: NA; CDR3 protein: CASISGSGKLFF; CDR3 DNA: TGTGCCAGCATTTCGGGGTCAGGAAAACTGTTTTTT
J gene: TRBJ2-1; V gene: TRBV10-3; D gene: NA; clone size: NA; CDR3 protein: CAARRERLDEQFF; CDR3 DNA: TGTGCCGCGAGACGGGAGAGACTTGATGAGCAGTTCTTC
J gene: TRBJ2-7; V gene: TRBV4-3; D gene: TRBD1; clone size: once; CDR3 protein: CASSQDFGQGYEQYF; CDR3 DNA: TGCGCCAGCAGCCAAGATTTCGGACAGGGCTACGAGCAGTACTTC
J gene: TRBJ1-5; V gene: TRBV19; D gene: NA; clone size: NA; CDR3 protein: CASRKLGTLLNSNQPQHF; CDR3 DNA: TGTGCCAGTAGGAAGCTGGGGACTCTTTTAAATAGCAATCAGCCCCAGCATTTT
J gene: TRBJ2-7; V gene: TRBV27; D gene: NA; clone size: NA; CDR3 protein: CASSLQGSEQYF; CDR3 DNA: TGTGCCAGCAGTTTACAGGGATCCGAGCAGTACTTC
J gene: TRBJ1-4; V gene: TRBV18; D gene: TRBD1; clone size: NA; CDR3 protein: CASSPGQGGEKLFF; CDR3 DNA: TGTGCCAGCTCACCGGGACAGGGAGGGGAAAAACTGTTTTTT
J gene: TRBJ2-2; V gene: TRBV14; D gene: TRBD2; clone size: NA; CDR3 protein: CASRTSGGSNTGELFF; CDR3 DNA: TGTGCCAGCAGGACTAGCGGGGGGTCGAACACCGGGGAGCTGTTTTTT
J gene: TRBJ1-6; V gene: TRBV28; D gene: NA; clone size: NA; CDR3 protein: CASSSYPGPDSPLHF; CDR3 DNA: TGTGCCAGCAGTTCTTATCCAGGGCCAGATTCACCCCTCCACTTT
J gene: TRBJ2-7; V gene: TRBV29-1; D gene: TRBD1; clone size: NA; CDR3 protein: CSVRGQVWVEQYF; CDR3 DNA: TGCAGCGTGAGGGGACAGGTTTGGGTCGAGCAGTACTTC
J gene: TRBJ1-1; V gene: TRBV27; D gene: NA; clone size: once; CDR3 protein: CASSLYGGTEAFF; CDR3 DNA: TGTGCCAGCAGTTTATACGGGGGGACTGAAGCTTTCTTT
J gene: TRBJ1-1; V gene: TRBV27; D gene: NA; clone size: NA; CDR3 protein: CASSLAGRVTNTEAFF; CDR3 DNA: TGTGCCAGCAGTTTGGCGGGTCGGGTAACGAACACTGAAGCTTTCTTT
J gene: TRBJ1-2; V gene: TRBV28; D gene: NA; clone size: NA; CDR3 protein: CASSLSRDGNYGYTF; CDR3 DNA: TGTGCCAGCAGTTTATCGCGGGACGGAAACTATGGCTACACCTTC
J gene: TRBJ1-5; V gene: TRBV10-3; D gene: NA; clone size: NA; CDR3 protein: CAISQTGNNQPQHF; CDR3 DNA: TGTGCCATCAGCCAAACAGGGAACAATCAGCCCCAGCATTTT
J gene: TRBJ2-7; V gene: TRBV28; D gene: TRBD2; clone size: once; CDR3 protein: CASSFTGGPYEQYF; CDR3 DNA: TGTGCCAGCAGTTTTACGGGAGGTCCCTACGAGCAGTACTTC
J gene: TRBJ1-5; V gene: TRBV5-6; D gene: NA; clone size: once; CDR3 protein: CASSLFAGNQPQHF; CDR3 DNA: TGTGCCAGCAGCTTATTTGCGGGAAATCAGCCCCAGCATTTT
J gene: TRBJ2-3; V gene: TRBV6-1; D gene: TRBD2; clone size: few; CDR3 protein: CASSEVAGGPDTQYF; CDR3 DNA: TGTGCCAGCAGTGAAGTAGCGGGGGGGCCAGATACGCAGTATTTT
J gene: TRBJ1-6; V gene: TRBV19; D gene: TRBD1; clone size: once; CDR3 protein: CASGTGTNSPLHF; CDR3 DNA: TGTGCCAGTGGGACAGGGACGAATTCACCCCTCCACTTT
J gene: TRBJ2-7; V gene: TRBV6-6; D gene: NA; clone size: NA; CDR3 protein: CASSFQETYEQYF; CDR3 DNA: TGTGCCAGCAGTTTCCAAGAAACTTACGAGCAGTACTTC
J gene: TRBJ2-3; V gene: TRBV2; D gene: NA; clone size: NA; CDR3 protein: CASSDLGGGTDTQYF; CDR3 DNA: TGTGCCAGCAGTGATTTAGGGGGGGGCACAGATACGCAGTATTTT
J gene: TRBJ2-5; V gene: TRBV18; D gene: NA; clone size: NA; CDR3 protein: CASSPERQETQYF; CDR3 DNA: TGTGCCAGCTCACCAGAGCGCCAAGAGACCCAGTACTTC
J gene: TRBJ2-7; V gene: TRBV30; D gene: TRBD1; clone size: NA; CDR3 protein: CAWIDRTGTSYEQYF; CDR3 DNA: TGTGCCTGGATTGACCGGACAGGTACTTCCTACGAGCAGTACTTC
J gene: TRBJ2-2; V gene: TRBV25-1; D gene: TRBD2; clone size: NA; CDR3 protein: CASRGSASGASGELFF; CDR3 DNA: TGTGCCAGCAGGGGGTCGGCTAGCGGGGCCAGCGGGGAGCTGTTTTTT